This T cell receptor (beta chain) was recovered during a study of CD8+ T cells in alopecia areata. Extracted RNA was reverse transcribed, and the resulting cDNA served as sequencing template. Sequenced by immunoSEQ multiplex PCR; TCRdb stores in-frame clones only, minus some. The table lists about 120,000 clones, around three fifths of them singletons. On this clone itself: Its antigen is not known.

Treatment noted: oral pan-JAK inhibitor, 5-10 mg twice daily. In germline, CDR1 is SGHTA, CDR2 FQGNSA. The germline V and J ends were trimmed by 6 bases and 9 bases, with 12 bases remaining between them. This CDR3 comprises 12 residues. Study observations and caveats: Many expanded lesional clones persisted in scalp and blood during tofacitinib.

The receptor was derived from a human donor with alopecia areata. This sample comprised CD8+ T cells sorted from blood, obtained at week 24, from a patient treated with tofacitinib. This chain links TRBV7-2 with TRBJ1-3; possibly TRBD1 for D (5 bases). The CDR3 reads CASSRDGFTIYF. CDR3 coding DNA: TGTGCCAGCAGTCGGGACGGGTTCACCATATATTTT.